This TCR beta chain was recorded in a study of T-cell memory formation after mild COVID-19. Study-level points and caveats: Chiefly within CM and EM were the contracting CD4+ clones; CD8+ ones were within EMRA.

This clonotype was seen a handful of times. No antigen is known for it. This CDR3 region has 16 residues. Germline CDR1 MNHEY, CDR2 SVGAGI. The V and J ends lost 2 bases and 0 bases respectively, with 11 bases between them. 5'RACE with constant-segment primers built TCRalpha and TCRbeta cDNA libraries with UMIs. TCRdb ran MiXCR on the 5' RACE reads and lists one entry per CDR3 protein. The table includes hundreds of thousands of distinct CDR3 sequences, less than 25% detected once. V and J are TRBV6-5 and TRBJ2-1; D is perhaps TRBD2 (5 bases). The sequence was obtained from an adult woman who had mild COVID-19 (a few samples of this study predate the infection). Cell type and time point are not known. Sequenced sample: PBMCs or a T cell subset sorted from them (not recorded which). The CDR3 nucleotides are TGTGCCAGCAGTTACGGTGTCGGGAACTCCTACAATGAGCAGTTCTTC. Translated: CASSYGVGNSYNEQFF.